The entry that follows covers one TCR beta chain sequence. Its antigen is not identified. With 60 Vbeta and 13 Jbeta primers, the PCR was carried out. Assay used: immunoSEQ multiplex PCR; TCRdb lists only in-frame clones, some missing. The profile shows about 170,000 clones, around four fifths of them singletons. The data derive from a study of cytomegalovirus exposure and HLA in healthy donors. Study-level points and caveats: Common viral pathogens seemed, in a later analysis, to connect with several of the most significant clusters.

CDR1 is MGHRA and CDR2 is YSYEKL in the germline V gene. Trimming cost V 1 base and J 5 bases; bases outside gene matches: 3. The CDR3 length is 14 residues. The sequencing sample was made of PBMCs. The chain carries TRBV4-1 and TRBJ2-7, with TRBD1 identical over 9 bases. The source is a female donor in good health and CMV-seronegative. The CDR3 reads CASSQAQGANEQYF. The CDR3 nucleotides read TGCGCCAGCAGCCAAGCACAGGGGGCCAACGAGCAGTACTTC.